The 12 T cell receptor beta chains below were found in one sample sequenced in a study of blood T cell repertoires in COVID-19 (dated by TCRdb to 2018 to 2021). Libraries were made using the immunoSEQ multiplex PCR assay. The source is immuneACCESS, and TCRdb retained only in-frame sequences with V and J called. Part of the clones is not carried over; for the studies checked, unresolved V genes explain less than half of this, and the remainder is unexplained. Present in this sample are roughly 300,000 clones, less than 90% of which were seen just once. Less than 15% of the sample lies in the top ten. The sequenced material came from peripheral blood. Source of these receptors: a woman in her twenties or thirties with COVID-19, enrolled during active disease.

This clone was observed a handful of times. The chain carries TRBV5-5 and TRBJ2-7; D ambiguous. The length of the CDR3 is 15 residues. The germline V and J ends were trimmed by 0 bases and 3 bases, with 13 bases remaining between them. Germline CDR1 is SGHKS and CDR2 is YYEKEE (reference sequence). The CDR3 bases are TGTGCCAGCAGCTTGGAAGTAGATACGGGCTACGAGCAGTACTTC. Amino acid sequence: CASSLEVDTGYEQYF.

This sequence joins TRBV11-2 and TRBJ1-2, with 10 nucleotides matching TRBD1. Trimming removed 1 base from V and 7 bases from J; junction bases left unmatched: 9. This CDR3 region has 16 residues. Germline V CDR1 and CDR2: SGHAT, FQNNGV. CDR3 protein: CASSLGAGTGVFGYTF. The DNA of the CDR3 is TGTGCCAGCAGCTTAGGTGCGGGGACAGGGGTTTTTGGCTACACCTTC.

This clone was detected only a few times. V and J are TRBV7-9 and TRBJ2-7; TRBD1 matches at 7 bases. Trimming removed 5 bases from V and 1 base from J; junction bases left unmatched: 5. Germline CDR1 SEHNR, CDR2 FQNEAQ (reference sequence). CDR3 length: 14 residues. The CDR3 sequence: CASSPTGLSYEQYF. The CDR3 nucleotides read TGTGCCAGCAGCCCGACAGGGCTATCCTACGAGCAGTACTTC.

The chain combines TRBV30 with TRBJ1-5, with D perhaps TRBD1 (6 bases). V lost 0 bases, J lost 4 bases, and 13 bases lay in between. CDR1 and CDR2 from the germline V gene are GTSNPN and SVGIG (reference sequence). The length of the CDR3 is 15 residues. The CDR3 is CAWSVGQGLNQPQHF. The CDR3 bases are TGTGCCTGGAGTGTAGGGCAGGGGTTAAATCAGCCCCAGCATTTT.

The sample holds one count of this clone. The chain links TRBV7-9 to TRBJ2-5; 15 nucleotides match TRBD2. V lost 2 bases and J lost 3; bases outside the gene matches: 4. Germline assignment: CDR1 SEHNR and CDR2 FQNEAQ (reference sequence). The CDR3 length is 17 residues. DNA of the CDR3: TGTGCCAGCAGCTTACGGACTAGCGGGGGGGTGAAAGAGACCCAGTACTTC. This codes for CASSLRTSGGVKETQYF. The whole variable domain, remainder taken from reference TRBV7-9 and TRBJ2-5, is DTGVSQNPRHKITKRGQNVTFRCDPISEHNRLYWYRQTLGQGPEFLTYFQNEAQLEKSRLLSDRFSAERPKGSFSTLEIQRTEQGDSAMYLCASSLRTSGGVKETQYFGPGTRLLVL.

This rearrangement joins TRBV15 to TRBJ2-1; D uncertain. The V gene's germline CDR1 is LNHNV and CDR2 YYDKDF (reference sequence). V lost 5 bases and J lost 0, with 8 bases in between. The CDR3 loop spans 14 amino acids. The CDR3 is CATSYPGSYNEQFF. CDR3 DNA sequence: TGTGCCACCAGCTACCCCGGCTCCTACAATGAGCAGTTCTTC.

The CDR3 protein is CASSLGRGTSTDTQYF. DNA for the CDR3: TGTGCCAGCAGCTTAGGAAGGGGCACTAGCACAGATACGCAGTATTTT. The rearrangement uses TRBV11-3 and TRBJ2-3; TRBD1 might be the D (5 bases). This CDR3 has 16 amino acids. CDR1 is SGHNT, CDR2 YENEEA, per germline. V dropped 1 base and J dropped 0 bases, with 11 bases sitting between them.

In DNA, the CDR3 is TGTGCCAGCAGTTACGTGGGGGGAACAAGCGAGCAGTACTTC. Its protein is CASSYVGGTSEQYF. The chain combines TRBV6-6 with TRBJ2-7; D is perhaps TRBD2 (6 bases). The CDR3 runs 14 residues. V was clipped by 2 bases and J by 6 bases, with 14 bases between them. Germline-derived CDR1 and CDR2 are MNHNY and SVGAGI (reference sequence).

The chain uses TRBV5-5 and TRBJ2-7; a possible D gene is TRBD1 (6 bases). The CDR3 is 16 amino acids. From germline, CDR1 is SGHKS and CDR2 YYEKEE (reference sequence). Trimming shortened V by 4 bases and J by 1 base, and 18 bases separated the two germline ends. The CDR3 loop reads CASSTRQALISYEQYF. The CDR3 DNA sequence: TGTGCCAGCAGCACCCGACAGGCCCTAATTTCCTACGAGCAGTACTTC. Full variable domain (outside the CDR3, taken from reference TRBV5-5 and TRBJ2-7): DAGVTQSPTHLIKTRGQQVTLRCSPISGHKSVSWYQQVLGQGPQFIFQYYEKEERGRGNFPDRFSARQFPNYSSELNVNALLLGDSALYLCASSTRQALISYEQYFGPGTRLTVT.

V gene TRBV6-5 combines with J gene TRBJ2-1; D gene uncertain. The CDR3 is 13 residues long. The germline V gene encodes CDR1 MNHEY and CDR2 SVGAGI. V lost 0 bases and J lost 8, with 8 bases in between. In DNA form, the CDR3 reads TGTGCCAGCAGTTACTCGAGCGTGGATGAGCAGTTCTTC. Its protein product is CASSYSSVDEQFF.

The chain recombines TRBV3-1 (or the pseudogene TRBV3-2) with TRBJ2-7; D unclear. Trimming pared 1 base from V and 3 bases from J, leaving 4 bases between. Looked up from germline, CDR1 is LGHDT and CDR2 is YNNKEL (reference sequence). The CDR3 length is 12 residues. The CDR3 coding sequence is TGTGCCAGCAGCCAAGTTCACTACGAGCAGTACTTC. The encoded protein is CASSQVHYEQYF.

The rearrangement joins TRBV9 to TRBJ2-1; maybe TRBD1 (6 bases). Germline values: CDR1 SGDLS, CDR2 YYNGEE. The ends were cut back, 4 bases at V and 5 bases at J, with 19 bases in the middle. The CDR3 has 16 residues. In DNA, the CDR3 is TGTGCCAGCAGCTCCCAAACACAGGGAACCCACAATGAGCAGTTCTTC. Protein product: CASSSQTQGTHNEQFF.